Listed here are 30 T cell receptor beta chains from one sample, sequenced in a study of blood T cell repertoires in COVID-19. Generated by immunoSEQ multiplex PCR, the TCRdb table keeps only in-frame clones and is missing some. Of some 420,000 clones in the sample, 75% to 90% were seen once. Sequenced: PBMCs or T cells enriched from blood (not recorded which). The receptors derive from a man aged 25 to 45 who had recovered from COVID-19.

This chain connects TRBV10-1 to TRBJ2-1, with 8 bases identical to TRBD2. Germline V CDR1 and CDR2: WNHNN, SYGVQD (reference sequence). The CDR3 sequence is 14 residues long. J lost 9 bases, V lost 0 bases, and 4 bases had no gene match. The CDR3 is CASSESITSGEQFF. CDR3 coding DNA: TGCGCCAGCAGTGAGTCTATCACTAGCGGTGAGCAGTTCTTC.

The chain has TRBV15 and TRBJ2-7; the D gene is possibly TRBD2 (5 bases). With 0 bases removed from V and 2 bases from J, the gap between germline ends came to 8 bases. Germline V lookup: CDR1 LNHNV, CDR2 YYDKDF (reference sequence). The CDR3 spans 14 residues. CDR3 DNA: TGTGCCACCAGCAGAGACACCGGGACCTACGAGCAGTACTTC. This translates into CATSRDTGTYEQYF.

This sequence joins TRBV4-2 and TRBJ2-3; TRBD2 agrees at 9 bases. Germline CDR1 LGHNA, CDR2 YNFKEQ. V shed 0 bases, J shed 5 bases, and the junction held 12 bases outside the gene matches. The CDR3 is made up of 18 amino acids. The CDR3 sequence is CASSQDFGGTSMGDTQYF. The CDR3 nucleotides read TGTGCCAGCAGCCAAGACTTCGGCGGGACTAGCATGGGAGATACGCAGTATTTT.

This clone was observed once. CDR3 nucleotide sequence: TGTGCCAGCCTGTCGGACACCTATAATTCACCCCTCCACTTT. Translating it yields CASLSDTYNSPLHF. The rearrangement uses TRBV7-9 and TRBJ1-6; D might be TRBD1 (5 bases). This CDR3 has 14 amino acids. V was cut by 8 bases and J by 2 bases, with 10 bases left in between. Germline V CDR1 and CDR2: SEHNR, FQNEAQ (reference sequence).

The chain recombines TRBV9 with TRBJ2-2, with 10 bases that match TRBD1. The CDR3 has 16 amino acids. Germline V lookup: CDR1 SGDLS, CDR2 YYNGEE. V was pared by 5 bases and J by 6 bases, with 10 bases of the junction left unmatched. The CDR3 DNA follows: TGTGCCAGCAGTTCATCGGGACAGGGGACGGCCGGGGAGCTGTTTTTT. Encoded protein: CASSSSGQGTAGELFF. The full variable domain, in which reference TRBV9 and TRBJ2-2 provide the parts outside the CDR3, is DSGVTQTPKHLITATGQRVTLRCSPRSGDLSVYWYQQSLDQGLQFLIQYYNGEERAKGNILERFSAQQFPDLHSELNLSSLELGDSALYFCASSSSGQGTAGELFFGEGSRLTVL.

The rearrangement links TRBV2 to TRBJ2-7; TRBD1 might be the D (6 bases). The germline V gene encodes CDR1 SNHLY and CDR2 FYNNEI. Trimming shortened V by 6 bases and J by 0 bases, and 18 bases separated the two germline ends. The CDR3 extends over 16 amino acids. The CDR3 DNA is TGTGCCAGCAGCCTAACCTGGGACAAAAGCTCCTACGAGCAGTACTTC. Protein: CASSLTWDKSSYEQYF.

The chain carries TRBV5-4 and TRBJ2-3, with D unresolved. CDR1 is SGHNT, CDR2 YYREEE, per germline (reference sequence). This CDR3 contains 14 residues. V lost 4 bases, J lost 1 base, and 10 bases lay in between. The CDR3 spells CASSEYVGTDTQYF. The CDR3 DNA reads as TGTGCCAGCAGCGAATATGTAGGCACAGATACGCAGTATTTT.

The genes are TRBV7-9 and TRBJ2-7; a possible D gene is TRBD2 (5 bases). Per germline, CDR1 SEHNR and CDR2 FQNEAQ (reference sequence). With 3 bases removed from V and 5 bases from J, the gap between germline ends came to 17 bases. CDR3 length: 15 amino acids. The CDR3 DNA reads as TGTGCCAGCAGCTTCCTTGAGGGAGAAGCCCACGAGCAGTACTTC. Its translation: CASSFLEGEAHEQYF.

The chain joins TRBV20-1 to TRBJ2-7; TRBD2 aligns across 14 bases. With V trimmed by 3 bases and J by 2 bases, 12 bases remained unmatched. From germline, CDR1 is DFQATT and CDR2 SNEGSKA (reference sequence). This CDR3 contains 18 residues. CDR3 amino acids: CSASTGLAGDPFTYEQYF. Here the CDR3 DNA reads TGCAGTGCTAGTACGGGACTAGCGGGAGACCCCTTTACCTACGAGCAGTACTTC.

Of note for this clone: Other DNA variants within this sample encode the same CDR3. The V gene is TRBV5-1, the J gene TRBJ2-7, with D perhaps matching TRBD1 (5 bases). CDR1 and CDR2 (germline): SGHRS, YFSETQ. The CDR3 length is 13 residues. Trimming stripped 0 bases from V and 4 bases from J, with 8 bases between. Here the CDR3 DNA reads TGCGCCAGCAGCTTGGTTTCAGGGTACGAGCAGTACTTC. It translates to CASSLVSGYEQYF.

A few counts support this clone. This chain links TRBV4-2 with TRBJ1-2, with 9 bases that match TRBD1. The V gene's germline CDR1 is LGHNA and CDR2 YNFKEQ. This CDR3 region has 14 residues. V lost 0 bases to trimming and J lost 7 bases; unmatched junction nucleotides: 3. CDR3 bases: TGTGCCAGCAGCCAAGAACAGGGGGCGTTTGGCTACACCTTC. Translation gives CASSQEQGAFGYTF.

The rearrangement links TRBV10-3 to TRBJ2-5; possible D gene TRBD2, 6 bases. Looked up from germline, CDR1 is ENHRY and CDR2 is SYGVKD. V was clipped by 4 bases and J by 5 bases, with 14 bases between them. The CDR3 runs to 14 residues. The CDR3 DNA reads TGTGCCATCAGTGCGGGAGAGGGTGGTGAGACCCAGTACTTC. Protein: CAISAGEGGETQYF.

The V and J genes are TRBV13 and TRBJ2-5; 8 bases align to TRBD1. The V gene end was trimmed by 5 bases and the J gene end by 0 bases; junction bases not matched to a gene: 8. This CDR3 has 16 amino acids. In germline, CDR1 is PRHDT, CDR2 FYEKMQ (reference sequence). The CDR3 loop is CASSPRDRSYQETQYF. CDR3 nucleotide sequence: TGTGCCAGCAGCCCACGGGACAGGTCTTACCAAGAGACCCAGTACTTC.

This rearrangement joins TRBV28 to TRBJ1-4; maybe TRBD1 (6 bases). Germline V gives CDR1 MDHEN, CDR2 SYDVKM. Trimming removed 5 bases from V and 8 bases from J, with 12 bases in between. CDR3 length: 13 residues. This CDR3 is CASSVQGNEKLFF. The CDR3 nucleotides read TGTGCCAGCAGTGTACAGGGTAACGAAAAACTGTTTTTT.

V and J are TRBV6-6 and TRBJ2-7; 15 bases are a match to TRBD2. The CDR3 spans 15 residues. In germline, CDR1 is MNHNY, CDR2 SVGAGI (reference sequence). V was pared by 6 bases and J by 7 bases, with 7 bases of the junction left unmatched. The CDR3: CASSRTSGRAREQYF. The CDR3 nucleotides read TGTGCCAGCAGCCGGACTAGCGGGAGGGCGCGAGAGCAGTACTTC.

The V gene is TRBV27, the J gene TRBJ1-4; D is uncertain. The CDR3 is 13 residues long. Germline V gene lookup returns CDR1 MNHEY and CDR2 SMNVEV (reference sequence). V lost 5 bases to trimming and J lost 7 bases, with 11 bases between them. The CDR3 DNA sequence: TGTGCCAGCAGTCCTACCGAGGGTGAAAAACTGTTTTTT. Translated, it gives CASSPTEGEKLFF.

The V call is TRBV29-1, the J call TRBJ1-2, with unresolved D. CDR1 SQVTM and CDR2 ANQGSEA come from the germline V gene. The CDR3 has 10 residues. Trimming pared 6 bases from V and 7 bases from J, leaving 9 bases between. The CDR3 sequence: CSVLGGGYTF. DNA of the CDR3: TGCAGCGTCCTCGGTGGTGGCTACACCTTC. Supplemented by reference TRBV29-1 and TRBJ1-2, the full variable domain reads SAVISQKPSRDICQRGTSLTIQCQVDSQVTMMFWYRQQPGQSLTLIATANQGSEATYESGFVIDKFPISRPNLTFSTLTVSNMSPEDSSIYLCSVLGGGYTFGSGTRLTVV.

The chain carries TRBV5-1 and TRBJ2-5, with 7 bases lining up with TRBD1. The V segment lost 4 bases and the J segment 1 base; nucleotides outside the gene matches: 7. From germline, CDR1 is SGHRS and CDR2 YFSETQ. The CDR3 length is 15 residues. The CDR3 sequence is CASSPSGQVQETQYF. The CDR3 coding sequence is TGCGCCAGCAGCCCCTCTGGACAGGTCCAAGAGACCCAGTACTTC.

The V call is TRBV4-1, the J call TRBJ1-5; TRBD1 might be the D (5 bases). Germline CDR1 and CDR2: MGHRA and YSYEKL. Trimming shortened V by 3 bases and J by 11 bases, and 20 bases separated the two germline ends. The CDR3 totals 15 residues. The CDR3 nucleotides read TGCGCCAGCAGCCATCCCGGGACGGGAGTGAGGGCCCAGCATTTT. This gives the protein CASSHPGTGVRAQHF.

As for this clone: The sample has other DNA sequences that encode this CDR3 too. The chain recombines TRBV27 with TRBJ1-1, with 9 positions matching TRBD1. Germline lookup yields CDR1 MNHEY and CDR2 SMNVEV (reference sequence). Losses at the gene ends were 0 bases for V and 4 bases for J; bases not matched to a gene: 3. The length of the CDR3 is 15 residues. In DNA, the CDR3 is TGTGCCAGCAGTTTATCGGGACAGGGCATCACTGAAGCTTTCTTT. This translates into CASSLSGQGITEAFF.

The V and J genes are TRBV4-1 and TRBJ1-6; D is undetermined. The CDR3 is 16 residues long. The V end was cut by 1 base, the J end by 0 bases, with 7 bases between. CDR1 is MGHRA and CDR2 is YSYEKL in the germline V gene. CDR3 bases: TGCGCCAGCAGCCAAGCTTCGAGCTCCTATAATTCACCCCTCCACTTT. This sequence encodes CASSQASSSYNSPLHF.

V usage is TRBV30 and J usage is TRBJ2-7; TRBD1 is a possible D gene (5 bases). Germline V CDR1 and CDR2: GTSNPN, SVGIG (reference sequence). The CDR3 spans 11 residues. The V end lost 5 bases, the J end lost 1 base, and 6 bases lay between the germline ends. DNA for the CDR3: TGTGCCTGGGACAGATCCTACGAGCAGTACTTC. Translated: CAWDRSYEQYF.

The rearrangement joins TRBV18 to TRBJ1-2; a weak D match, TRBD1 (5 bases). The germline V gene encodes CDR1 KGHSH and CDR2 LQKENI. Trimming stripped 0 bases from V and 0 bases from J, with 8 bases between. The CDR3 covers 15 residues. The CDR3 sequence is CASSPPGGTNYGYTF. CDR3 sequence (DNA): TGTGCCAGCTCACCACCGGGGGGGACTAACTATGGCTACACCTTC.

Comment on this clone: At the DNA level, this CDR3 is encoded by other sequences in the same sample as well. This rearrangement joins TRBV7-3 to TRBJ2-3; D is undetermined. V lost 3 bases to trimming and J lost 1 base, with 5 bases between them. The CDR3 runs 13 residues. CDR1 and CDR2 (germline): SGHTA, FQGTGA. The CDR3 coding sequence is TGTGCCAGCAGCTTTGGAGGCACAGATACGCAGTATTTT. Its translation: CASSFGGTDTQYF.

This clone was found once. The V gene is TRBV7-8, the J gene TRBJ2-1; TRBD2 aligns across 10 bases. The germline V gene encodes CDR1 SGHVS and CDR2 FQNEAQ. With 0 bases clipped from V and 2 bases from J, the junction kept 4 bases outside the gene matches. The CDR3 has 17 residues. The CDR3 protein is CASSLATSGPPYNEQFF. CDR3 sequence (DNA): TGTGCCAGCAGCTTAGCGACTAGCGGGCCCCCCTACAATGAGCAGTTCTTC. The full variable domain, rest sourced from reference TRBV7-8 and TRBJ2-1, is GAGVSQSPRYKVAKRGQDVALRCDPISGHVSLFWYQQALGQGPEFLTYFQNEAQLDKSGLPSDRFFAERPEGSVSTLKIQRTQQEDSAVYLCASSLATSGPPYNEQFFGPGTRLTVL.

The chain is built from TRBV27 and TRBJ2-5, with 9 nucleotides matching TRBD2. CDR3 length: 20 amino acids. V lost 2 bases, J lost 2 bases, and 18 bases stayed unmatched. The germline gives CDR1 MNHEY, CDR2 SMNVEV (reference sequence). DNA of the CDR3: TGTGCCAGCAGTTTAGTGCGGGGGGGAACTTTTGGGGTAACTCAAGAGACCCAGTACTTC. This sequence encodes CASSLVRGGTFGVTQETQYF.

V gene TRBV10-3 combines with J gene TRBJ1-4; TRBD1 is a possible D gene (6 bases). The germline V gene encodes CDR1 ENHRY and CDR2 SYGVKD. The CDR3 spans 14 residues. V was trimmed by 3 bases and J by 7 bases, leaving 12 bases between them. The DNA of the CDR3 is TGTGCCATCAGTGAAGCGGGGGGGCTTGAAAAACTGTTTTTT. Residues: CAISEAGGLEKLFF.

The V gene is TRBV30, the J gene TRBJ1-4; 9 nucleotides align to TRBD1. The J segment lost 7 bases and the V segment lost 0 bases, leaving 3 bases of the junction unmatched. Germline V lookup: CDR1 GTSNPN, CDR2 SVGIG (reference sequence). The CDR3 contains 14 residues. DNA for the CDR3: TGTGCCTGGAGTGTACAGGGACAGGGTGAAAAACTGTTTTTT. This codes for CAWSVQGQGEKLFF.

The chain is built from TRBV7-2 and TRBJ2-7; D remains unclear. The V end was cut by 1 base, the J end by 4 bases, with 11 bases between. The CDR3 length is 14 residues. Germline CDR1 and CDR2: SGHTA and FQGNSA. The DNA for the CDR3 is TGTGCCAGCAGCTTAGGGCCCGGGTCATACGAGCAGTACTTC. This gives the protein CASSLGPGSYEQYF.

The chain joins TRBV6-5 to TRBJ2-5; possibly TRBD2 for D (5 bases). CDR1 is MNHEY, CDR2 SVGAGI, per germline. CDR3 length equals 14 residues. V lost 0 bases, J lost 5 bases, and 10 bases lay in between. The CDR3 coding sequence is TGTGCCAGCAGTTACTCGCCCGGCGGGGAGACCCAGTACTTC. Translation gives CASSYSPGGETQYF.